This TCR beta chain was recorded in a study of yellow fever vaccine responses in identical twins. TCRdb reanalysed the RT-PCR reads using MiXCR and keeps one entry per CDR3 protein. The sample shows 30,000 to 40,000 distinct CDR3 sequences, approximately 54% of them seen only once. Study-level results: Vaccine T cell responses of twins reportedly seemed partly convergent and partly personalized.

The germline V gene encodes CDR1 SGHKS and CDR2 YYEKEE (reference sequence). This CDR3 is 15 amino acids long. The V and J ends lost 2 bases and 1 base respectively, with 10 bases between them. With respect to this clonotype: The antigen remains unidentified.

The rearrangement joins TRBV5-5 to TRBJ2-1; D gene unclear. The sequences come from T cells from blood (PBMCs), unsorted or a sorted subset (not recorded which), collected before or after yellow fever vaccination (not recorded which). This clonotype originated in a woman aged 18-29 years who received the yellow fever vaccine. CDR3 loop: CASSFSLTSYNEQFF. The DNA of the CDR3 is TGTGCCAGCAGCTTTTCTCTGACTTCCTACAATGAGCAGTTCTTC.